This entry lists 27 T cell receptor beta chains sequenced from one sample in a study of low-dose radiotherapy and immunotherapy resistance in tumors. First-strand cDNA relied on TRAV- and TRBV-specific primers spanning alpha and beta chains. Amplification of TCRs used a constant-region primer and V-primer adapter for roughly 21 PCR cycles. TCRdb processed the reads anew with MiXCR; each CDR3 protein has one entry. This table holds tens of thousands of distinct CDR3 sequences, 15% to 20% found once. As to time point: before trial treatment. Sample: PBMCs, taken before treatment. The receptor set was obtained from a male donor with prostate cancer.

This clonotype has a handful of counts. The chain has TRBV29-1 and TRBJ2-1; D gene unclear. The CDR3 spans 12 residues. The germline V and J ends were trimmed by 3 bases and 7 bases, with 10 bases remaining between them. Per germline, CDR1 SQVTM and CDR2 ANQGSEA. The CDR3 sequence is CSVEEYGNEQFF. Written as DNA, the CDR3 is TGCAGCGTTGAGGAGTACGGGAATGAGCAGTTCTTC.

Many counts were recorded for this clonotype. The V and J genes are TRBV29-1 and TRBJ1-1; 7 bases line up with TRBD1. Germline V lookup: CDR1 SQVTM, CDR2 ANQGSEA. This CDR3 is built from 12 residues. V shed 7 bases and J 8 bases; nucleotides not matched to a gene: 10. In nucleotides, the CDR3 is TGCAGCGCCGGGGGCGGACAGGCCGAAGCTTTCTTT. This translates into CSAGGGQAEAFF.

In this sample, this clonotype turned up a few times. A far more abundant clone sits one base away, making this likely a read error. The J gene is TRBJ2-5, the V gene TRBV5-4, with D hard to call. V was pared by 4 bases and J by 11 bases, with 27 bases between. The germline V gene has CDR1 SGHNT and CDR2 YYREEE (reference sequence). The CDR3 is made up of 16 amino acids. The CDR3 DNA reads as TGTGCCAGCAGCCCGGGCGGTGGGCATTCCTACAATGAGCAGTACTTC. Translated: CASSPGGGHSYNEQYF. The entire variable domain, with the rest obtained from reference TRBV5-4 and TRBJ2-5, is as follows: ETGVTQSPTHLIKTRGQQVTLRCSSQSGHNTVSWYQQALGQGPQFIFQYYREEENGRGNFPPRFSGLQFPNYSSELNVNALELDDSALYLCASSPGGGHSYNEQYFGPGTRLLVL.

This clonotype was recorded at least ten times. The junction differs from germline at one of its ends, possibly a read error. This chain connects TRBV14 to TRBJ2-3, with no clear D. The CDR3 length is 15 residues. The V gene's germline CDR1 is SGHDN and CDR2 FVKESK. The CDR3 loop is CASSQDPDSRDTQYF. DNA of the CDR3: TGTGCCAGCAGCCAAGATCCGGATAGCAGAGATACGCAGTATTTT. The full variable domain, in which reference TRBV14 and TRBJ2-3 provide the parts outside the CDR3, is EAGVTQFPSHSVIEKGQTVTLRCDPISGHDNLYWYRRVMGKEIKFLLHFVKESKQDESGMPNNRFLAERTGGTYSTLKVQPAELEDSGVYFCASSQDPDSRDTQYFGPGTRLTVL.

This clonotype was seen at least ten times. The rearrangement links TRBV12-3 or TRBV12-4 to TRBJ2-3; no definite D call. Trimming removed 5 bases at V and 1 base at J, with 7 bases between. The CDR3 consists of 13 residues. The CDR3 DNA reads as TGTGCCAGCAGTCCCCGTCGCACAGATACGCAGTATTTT. This codes for CASSPRRTDTQYF.

This clonotype was recorded many times. The CDR3 loop reads CSTKRPQHF. Written as DNA, the CDR3 is TGCAGTACCAAGAGGCCCCAGCATTTT. The V and J genes are TRBV20-1 and TRBJ1-5; D remains ambiguous. V was shortened by 8 bases and J by 9 bases, with 8 bases between the two germline ends. The germline gives CDR1 DFQATT, CDR2 SNEGSKA (reference sequence). The CDR3 is made up of 9 amino acids.

This clonotype was found many times. The rearrangement uses TRBV19 and TRBJ2-1; D may match TRBD1 or TRBD2 (6 bases each). The V gene lost 8 bases and the J gene lost 7 bases, with 24 bases spanning the gap. This CDR3 contains 16 residues. Germline V lookup: CDR1 LNHDA, CDR2 SQIVND (reference sequence). For the CDR3, the DNA is TGTGCCAGTGGCCGTCTCACGGGGGCCGGGTTGAATGAGCAGTTCTTC. Encoded protein: CASGRLTGAGLNEQFF.

This clonotype has at least ten counts. The V gene is TRBV7-2, the J gene TRBJ2-1; perhaps TRBD2 as D (5 bases). V lost 4 bases, J lost 2 bases, and 15 bases lay in between. The CDR3 has 16 residues. CDR1 is SGHTA and CDR2 is FQGNSA in the germline V gene. The chain's CDR3 is CASSSPGEGAYNEQFF. CDR3 DNA sequence: TGTGCCAGCAGCTCCCCCGGAGAGGGAGCCTACAATGAGCAGTTCTTC.

In this sample, this clonotype turned up many times. This sequence joins TRBV3-1 and TRBJ2-1; 12 bases agree with TRBD2. V lost 2 bases, J lost 6 bases, and 2 bases stayed unmatched. CDR3 size: 15 residues. CDR1 is LGHDT and CDR2 is YNNKEL in the germline V gene (reference sequence). Written as DNA, the CDR3 is TGTGCCAGCAGCCAACTAGCGGGGGGGCCCAATGAGCAGTTCTTC. Its translation: CASSQLAGGPNEQFF.

Ten or more counts support this clonotype. This chain connects TRBV12-5 to TRBJ1-1; tentative D call: TRBD1 (5 bases). Trimming cost V 4 bases and J 1 base, with 7 bases left between them. The length of the CDR3 is 13 residues. Per the germline V gene, CDR1 is LGHNT and CDR2 is FRNRAP. The CDR3 DNA sequence: TGTGCTAGTGGTTCCGGGACGAACACTGAAGCTTTCTTT. Its translation: CASGSGTNTEAFF.

This clonotype showed up many times. The J gene is TRBJ2-7, the V gene TRBV5-4; TRBD1 agrees at 10 bases. The CDR3 extends over 16 amino acids. CDR1 and CDR2 (germline): SGHNT, YYREEE (reference sequence). J lost 0 bases, V lost 4 bases, and 7 bases had no gene match. The CDR3 coding sequence is TGTGCCAGCAGCCCAACTGGGGACAGGGGCTCCTACGAGCAGTACTTC. This codes for CASSPTGDRGSYEQYF. The variable domain in full, with the rest retrieved from reference TRBV5-4 and TRBJ2-7, is ETGVTQSPTHLIKTRGQQVTLRCSSQSGHNTVSWYQQALGQGPQFIFQYYREEENGRGNFPPRFSGLQFPNYSSELNVNALELDDSALYLCASSPTGDRGSYEQYFGPGTRLTVT.

There are many counts of this clonotype. This sequence joins TRBV29-1 and TRBJ1-2; a possible D gene is TRBD1 (6 bases). Per germline, CDR1 SQVTM and CDR2 ANQGSEA. The CDR3 totals 18 residues. Between the trimmed V and J ends, which lost 6 bases and 0 bases, there was a span of 26 bases. CDR3 sequence reads: CSVGGGGGRARANYGYTF. The CDR3 bases are TGCAGCGTAGGAGGAGGGGGGGGCCGCGCCCGAGCTAACTATGGCTACACCTTC.

This clonotype was recorded many times. The V gene is TRBV20-1, the J gene TRBJ2-1; D possibly corresponds to TRBD2 (5 bases). CDR1 and CDR2 from the germline V gene are DFQATT and SNEGSKA (reference sequence). CDR3 length: 16 residues. V gave up 0 bases and J gave up 1 base, with 13 bases separating them. The CDR3 region has the DNA TGCAGTGCTAGAGATCTGAGGGCGATGTCCTACAATGAGCAGTTCTTC. Amino acid sequence: CSARDLRAMSYNEQFF.

This clonotype has ten or more counts. The genes are TRBV4-1 and TRBJ2-3; D is unclear. Germline-derived CDR1 and CDR2 are MGHRA and YSYEKL. V lost 5 bases, J lost 0 bases, and 15 bases lay in between. The CDR3 length is 16 residues. Here the CDR3 reads CASSTRKIASTDTQYF. As DNA, the CDR3 is TGCGCCAGCAGCACCCGGAAAATCGCTAGCACAGATACGCAGTATTTT.

This clonotype was seen at least ten times. The J gene is TRBJ2-2, the V gene TRBV24-1, with D unclear. Trimming removed 6 bases from V and 5 bases from J, with 9 bases in between. CDR3 length: 13 amino acids. The germline V gene encodes CDR1 KGHDR and CDR2 SFDVKD. In DNA, the CDR3 is TGTGCCACCAGTTTCAGTGGTACCGGGGAGCTGTTTTTT. Residues: CATSFSGTGELFF.

In its sample, this clonotype was seen many times. This sequence joins TRBV3-1 and TRBJ2-4; 10 nucleotides match TRBD1. J gave up 10 bases and V 5 bases, and 11 bases lay outside the gene matches. Germline values: CDR1 LGHDT, CDR2 YNNKEL (reference sequence). The CDR3 spans 15 residues. CDR3 in amino acids: CASSSQGTGAKIQYF. In nucleotides, the CDR3 is TGTGCCAGCAGCTCTCAGGGGACAGGGGCCAAGATTCAGTACTTC.

This clonotype was detected many times. The rearrangement links TRBV29-1 to TRBJ1-2; a possible D gene is TRBD1 (5 bases). The CDR3 runs to 16 residues. CDR1 SQVTM and CDR2 ANQGSEA come from the germline V gene. V shed 0 bases and J shed 4 bases, with 18 bases lying between them. The DNA of the CDR3 is TGCAGCGTTGAAGATGGTTGGTCCCGGGACGTCTATGGCTACACCTTC. Residues: CSVEDGWSRDVYGYTF.

This clonotype was counted at least ten times. The gene calls are TRBV11-2 and TRBJ2-3; no clear D. CDR1 is SGHAT, CDR2 FQNNGV, per germline. V lost 3 bases and J lost 5, with 9 bases in between. This CDR3 is 13 amino acids long. The DNA for the CDR3 is TGTGCCAGCAGCTTTACGGCGGAAGATACGCAGTATTTT. Protein product: CASSFTAEDTQYF.

In its sample, this clonotype was seen many times. V and J are TRBV14 and TRBJ2-2, with D possibly being TRBD2 (6 bases). The CDR3 has 15 amino acids. The V end lost 3 bases, the J end lost 6 bases, and 14 bases lay between the germline ends. Germline-derived CDR1 and CDR2 are SGHDN and FVKESK. The CDR3 reads CASSHRRVDSGELFF. DNA for the CDR3: TGTGCCAGCAGCCATCGGAGGGTTGATTCCGGGGAGCTGTTTTTT. The full variable domain, rest sourced from reference TRBV14 and TRBJ2-2, is EAGVTQFPSHSVIEKGQTVTLRCDPISGHDNLYWYRRVMGKEIKFLLHFVKESKQDESGMPNNRFLAERTGGTYSTLKVQPAELEDSGVYFCASSHRRVDSGELFFGEGSRLTVL.

At least ten counts were recorded for this clonotype. The V call is TRBV20-1, the J call TRBJ2-1, with D unclear. Trimming stripped 1 base from V and 6 bases from J, with 4 bases between. This CDR3 is built from 11 residues. Germline V CDR1 and CDR2: DFQATT, SNEGSKA (reference sequence). This chain's CDR3 is CSARVVNEQFF. The CDR3 DNA is TGCAGTGCTAGAGTGGTCAATGAGCAGTTCTTC.

Many counts were recorded for this clonotype. The gene calls are TRBV18 and TRBJ2-7; TRBD1 matches at 11 bases. V was clipped by 3 bases and J by 3 bases; unmatched bases: 4. CDR1 KGHSH and CDR2 LQKENI come from the germline V gene. The length of the CDR3 is 15 residues. CDR3 in DNA: TGTGCCAGCTCACCCGGACAGGGGGCCATCTACGAGCAGTACTTC. Translation gives CASSPGQGAIYEQYF.

This clonotype was detected ten times or more. The gene calls are TRBV6-2 or TRBV6-3 and TRBJ1-2; the D is unclear. Trimming pared 10 bases from V and 4 bases from J, leaving 25 bases between. The CDR3 consists of 16 residues. Germline V gene data show CDR1 as MNHEY and CDR2 as SVGEGT. This CDR3 reads CATDYTSTSGVYGYTF. The CDR3 region has the DNA TGTGCCACGGATTACACATCGACATCTGGGGTCTATGGCTACACCTTC.

This clonotype was observed a handful of times. The rearrangement links TRBV20-1 to TRBJ2-7, with D perhaps TRBD1 or TRBD2 (5 bases each). The germline V and J ends were trimmed by 7 bases and 0 bases, with 16 bases remaining between them. Germline CDR1 reads DFQATT; CDR2 reads SNEGSKA (reference sequence). This CDR3 region has 14 residues. CDR3 loop: CSGLGDGPSYEQYF. The CDR3, as DNA: TGCAGTGGACTTGGGGACGGTCCCTCCTACGAGCAGTACTTC.

The chain is built from TRBV5-1 and TRBJ2-2, with TRBD1 identical over 8 bases. Germline assignment: CDR1 SGHRS and CDR2 YFSETQ. The ends lost 7 bases at V and 3 bases at J; junction bases unmatched: 8. The CDR3 has 15 amino acids. CDR3 residues: CASGGQGGDTGELFF. The CDR3, as DNA: TGCGCCAGCGGAGGACAGGGAGGCGACACCGGGGAGCTGTTTTTT.

There are a few counts of this clonotype. This chain uses TRBV5-1 with TRBJ2-7; 7 positions match TRBD1. Germline V lookup: CDR1 SGHRS, CDR2 YFSETQ. J was trimmed by 3 bases and V by 4 bases; bases with no gene match: 10. The length of the CDR3 is 15 residues. Here the CDR3 reads CASSVTGTADYEQYF. DNA of the CDR3: TGCGCCAGCAGCGTCACCGGGACAGCAGACTACGAGCAGTACTTC.

Many counts were recorded for this clonotype. This chain uses TRBV2 with TRBJ2-3; the D is unclear. The V gene's germline CDR1 is SNHLY and CDR2 FYNNEI. V was clipped by 3 bases and J by 2 bases, with 9 bases between them. The CDR3 length is 14 residues. The CDR3 nucleotides read TGTGCCAGCAGTGAGGGCAGGTCCACAGATACGCAGTATTTT. It encodes CASSEGRSTDTQYF. The variable domain in full, completed from reference TRBV2 and TRBJ2-3, reads EPEVTQTPSHQVTQMGQEVILRCVPISNHLYFYWYRQILGQKVEFLVSFYNNEISEKSEIFDDQFSVERPDGSNFTLKIRSTKLEDSAMYFCASSEGRSTDTQYFGPGTRLTVL.

This clonotype has ten or more counts. The chain combines TRBV18 with TRBJ1-4; 8 bases align to TRBD1. The CDR3 contains 16 residues. Losses at the gene ends were 2 bases for V and 8 bases for J; bases not matched to a gene: 10. The V gene's germline CDR1 is KGHSH and CDR2 LQKENI. The CDR3 protein is CASSPSGQDSGEKLFF. CDR3 sequence (DNA): TGTGCCAGCTCACCATCGGGACAGGACTCAGGGGAAAAACTGTTTTTT.